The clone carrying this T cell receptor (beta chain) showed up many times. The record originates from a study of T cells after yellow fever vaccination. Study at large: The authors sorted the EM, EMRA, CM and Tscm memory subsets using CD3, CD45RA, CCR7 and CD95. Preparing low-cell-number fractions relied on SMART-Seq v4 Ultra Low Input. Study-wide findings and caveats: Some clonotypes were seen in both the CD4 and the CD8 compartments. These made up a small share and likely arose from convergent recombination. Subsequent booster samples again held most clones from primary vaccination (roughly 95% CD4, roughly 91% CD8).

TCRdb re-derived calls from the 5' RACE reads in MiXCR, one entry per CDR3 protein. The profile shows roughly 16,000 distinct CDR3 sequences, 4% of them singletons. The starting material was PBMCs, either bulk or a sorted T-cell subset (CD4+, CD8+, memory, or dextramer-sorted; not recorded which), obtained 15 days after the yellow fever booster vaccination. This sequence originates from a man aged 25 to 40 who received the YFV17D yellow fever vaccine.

DNA for the CDR3: TGCAGTGCTAGAGAGGGGACTAGCGGAACCTACGAGCAGTACTTC. Protein: CSAREGTSGTYEQYF. The rearrangement uses TRBV20-1 and TRBJ2-7, with 11 bases that match TRBD2. J lost 2 bases, V lost 0 bases, and 3 bases had no gene match. Germline loops: CDR1 DFQATT, CDR2 SNEGSKA (reference sequence). The CDR3 sequence is 15 residues long.